Below are 13 T cell receptor beta chains sequenced from a single sample in a study of shared clonotypes between healthy human individuals. Method: immunoSEQ multiplex PCR; TCRdb's copy keeps in-frame clones and lacks some. Among approximately 1,500,000 clones listed, 95% to 99% were seen once. The sequencing input was naive CD4+ T cells sorted from blood. As to subset: CD45RA+ positively selected. All receptors come from a man aged 25-40 years in good health.

The chain employs TRBV5-4 and TRBJ1-1; D remains unclear. V lost 4 bases and J 0 bases, leaving 13 bases between the germline ends. This CDR3 spans 15 amino acids. Per the germline V gene, CDR1 is SGHNT and CDR2 is YYREEE (reference sequence). The CDR3 spells CASSPAAPMNTEAFF. CDR3 bases: TGTGCCAGCAGCCCGGCGGCCCCAATGAACACTGAAGCTTTCTTT.

J is TRBJ2-4 and V is TRBV18, with D unresolved. V lost 1 base and J lost 1, with 14 bases in between. CDR3 length equals 17 residues. Germline assignment: CDR1 KGHSH and CDR2 LQKENI. The CDR3 bases are TGTGCCAGCTCACCACAAGAATTTAGGGATGCCAAAAACATTCAGTACTTC. Encoded protein: CASSPQEFRDAKNIQYF.

The chain recombines TRBV10-2 with TRBJ2-5; D uncertain. This CDR3 is built from 12 residues. V shed 7 bases and J shed 1 base, with 7 bases lying between them. The germline gives CDR1 WSHSY, CDR2 SAAADI. The CDR3 DNA reads as TGCGCCAGCACATTTGGCCAAGAGACCCAGTACTTC. This codes for CASTFGQETQYF.

The chain links TRBV6-5 to TRBJ2-7; possibly TRBD1 for D (5 bases). Trimming took off 5 bases at V and 5 bases at J, with 10 bases between the two ends. The CDR3 consists of 12 residues. Germline V lookup: CDR1 MNHEY, CDR2 SVGAGI. CDR3 loop: CASSQGRHEQYF. For the CDR3, the DNA is TGTGCCAGCAGTCAGGGCAGACACGAGCAGTACTTC.

This rearrangement joins TRBV7-2 to TRBJ2-1; no clear D. Germline V gene sequence: CDR1 SGHTA, CDR2 FQGNSA. Trimming left V 5 bases short and J 3 bases short, with 11 bases between. CDR3 size: 14 residues. CDR3 bases: TGTGCCAGCAGCAGGGCTCCCAACTACAATGAGCAGTTCTTC. This translates into CASSRAPNYNEQFF.

The chain is built from TRBV4-1 and TRBJ1-1; 7 bases align to TRBD1. CDR1 and CDR2 from the germline V gene are MGHRA and YSYEKL. Trimming cost V 2 bases and J 3 bases; bases outside gene matches: 9. This CDR3 has 16 residues. The DNA of the CDR3 is TGCGCCAGCAGCCAAATAACTCAACAGGGGTACACTGAAGCTTTCTTT. This sequence encodes CASSQITQQGYTEAFF.

On this clone itself: Other DNA sequences in this specimen translate into the identical CDR3. This rearrangement joins TRBV4-3 to TRBJ1-1; unclear D gene. Germline CDR1 and CDR2: LGHNA and YSLEER. This CDR3 has 14 residues. The V gene lost 3 bases and the J gene lost 4 bases, with 12 bases spanning the gap. The CDR3 DNA reads TGCGCCAGCAGCCAGGACTGGGGAGGCACTGAAGCTTTCTTT. Protein: CASSQDWGGTEAFF.

The rearrangement links TRBV2 to TRBJ2-2, with 14 bases identical to TRBD2. The V gene end was trimmed by 4 bases and the J gene end by 3 bases; junction bases not matched to a gene: 1. The CDR3 extends over 16 amino acids. CDR1 and CDR2 from the germline V gene are SNHLY and FYNNEI. The DNA for the CDR3 is TGTGCCAGCAGTGGACTAGCGGGAGGGGACACCGGGGAGCTGTTTTTT. Its protein is CASSGLAGGDTGELFF.

The rearrangement uses TRBV7-2 and TRBJ2-7; D possibly corresponds to TRBD2 (5 bases). The CDR3 has 12 amino acids. V was shortened by 1 base and J by 4 bases, with 5 bases between the two germline ends. Germline V gives CDR1 SGHTA, CDR2 FQGNSA. Written as DNA, the CDR3 is TGTGCCAGCAGCTTAGGGACTTACGAGCAGTACTTC. This translates into CASSLGTYEQYF. The variable domain in full, with the rest retrieved from reference TRBV7-2 and TRBJ2-7, is GAGVSQSPSNKVTEKGKDVELRCDPISGHTALYWYRQSLGQGLEFLIYFQGNSAPDKSGLPSDRFSAERTGGSVSTLTIQRTQQEDSAVYLCASSLGTYEQYFGPGTRLTVT.

The V call is TRBV9, the J call TRBJ2-2, with no clear D. Looked up from germline, CDR1 is SGDLS and CDR2 is YYNGEE. The V gene lost 2 bases and the J gene lost 1 base, with 3 bases spanning the gap. The CDR3 has 13 residues. The CDR3 DNA reads as TGTGCCAGCAGCGTTTGGAACACCGGGGAGCTGTTTTTT. Translation gives CASSVWNTGELFF.

This CDR3 is CASSIVQGGEQYF. CDR3 coding DNA: TGTGCCAGTAGTATAGTTCAGGGAGGGGAGCAGTACTTC. The chain joins TRBV19 to TRBJ2-7, with 7 bases matching TRBD2. Germline CDR1 is LNHDA and CDR2 is SQIVND (reference sequence). The CDR3 is made up of 13 amino acids. Losses at the gene ends were 1 base for V and 7 bases for J; bases not matched to a gene: 4. Full variable domain (remainder filled in from reference TRBV19 and TRBJ2-7): DGGITQSPKYLFRKEGQNVTLSCEQNLNHDAMYWYRQDPGQGLRLIYYSQIVNDFQKGDIAEGYSVSREKKESFPLTVTSAQKNPTAFYLCASSIVQGGEQYFGPGTRLTVT.

The chain carries TRBV18 and TRBJ2-3; D remains ambiguous. The CDR3 is 12 residues long. CDR1 and CDR2 (germline): KGHSH, LQKENI. Trimming took 1 base from V and 6 from J, leaving 5 bases between them. CDR3 residues: CASSPRMDTQYF. Written as DNA, the CDR3 is TGTGCCAGCTCACCACGGATGGATACGCAGTATTTT.

The chain employs TRBV4-2 and TRBJ2-7, with 11 bases matching TRBD2. The CDR3 runs 16 residues. V was clipped by 4 bases and J by 5 bases; unmatched bases: 10. Germline V CDR1 and CDR2: LGHNA, YNFKEQ. CDR3: CASSPGVAGGIDEQYF. DNA of the CDR3: TGTGCCAGCAGCCCGGGGGTAGCGGGAGGGATAGACGAGCAGTACTTC.